One and the same sample provided the 8 T cell receptor beta chains below, sequenced in a study of T cell responses to AZD1222 COVID-19 vaccine. Clones were sequenced by immunoSEQ multiplex PCR, and TCRdb holds only the in-frame ones, with some missing. The table has 120,000 or so clones, over 80% seen once. The sample was peripheral blood, taken on day 0 of AZD1222 vaccination. Receptor source: an adult in good health.

The V call is TRBV13, the J call TRBJ1-1; D is ambiguous. Germline V gives CDR1 PRHDT, CDR2 FYEKMQ (reference sequence). The CDR3 covers 13 residues. The V gene lost 5 bases and the J gene lost 4 bases, with 11 bases spanning the gap. CDR3 in DNA: TGTGCCAGCAGCCTCCGGGAAGCCACTGAAGCTTTCTTT. This encodes CASSLREATEAFF.

The genes are TRBV4-1 and TRBJ2-1; 14 nucleotides match TRBD2. Germline V gene data show CDR1 as MGHRA and CDR2 as YSYEKL. J lost 10 bases, V lost 0 bases, and 5 bases had no gene match. The CDR3 extends over 16 amino acids. In DNA form, the CDR3 reads TGCGCCAGCAGCCAAGAGGGGACTAGCGGGGGAGGGGAGCAGTTCTTC. Translated, it gives CASSQEGTSGGGEQFF.

Concerning this clone: Other DNA sequences from this sample encode an identical CDR3 as well. This chain joins TRBV2 and TRBJ1-5; D is ambiguous. CDR1 and CDR2 from the germline V gene are SNHLY and FYNNEI. V was pared by 4 bases and J by 0 bases, with 7 bases between. This CDR3 has 14 amino acids. In DNA form, the CDR3 reads TGTGCCAGCAGTGTTCAGTATAGCAATCAGCCCCAGCATTTT. This sequence encodes CASSVQYSNQPQHF.

The chain uses TRBV28 and TRBJ1-3; D is undetermined. V was pared by 9 bases and J by 0 bases, with 3 bases between. This CDR3 contains 11 residues. The germline V gene encodes CDR1 MDHEN and CDR2 SYDVKM. This CDR3 is CASHSGNTIYF. In nucleotides, the CDR3 is TGTGCCAGTCACTCTGGAAACACCATATATTTT.

V is TRBV27 and J is TRBJ1-2; D call uncertain. The V end was cut by 5 bases, the J end by 4 bases, with 14 bases between. The germline V gene has CDR1 MNHEY and CDR2 SMNVEV (reference sequence). This CDR3 has 14 residues. The CDR3 nucleotides are TGTGCCAGCAGTGCTGGACGGTTAGGCTATGGCTACACCTTC. Amino acids: CASSAGRLGYGYTF.

The chain employs TRBV27 and TRBJ1-3; TRBD1 agrees at 8 bases. CDR1 and CDR2 (germline): MNHEY, SMNVEV (reference sequence). The CDR3 is 16 amino acids. V lost 5 bases to trimming and J lost 2 bases; unmatched junction nucleotides: 8. The CDR3 DNA is TGTGCCAGCAGTAAAGGACAGGGCAGCGCTGGAAACACCATATATTTT. Translating gives CASSKGQGSAGNTIYF.

The gene calls are TRBV21-1 and TRBJ2-7. TRBV21-1 is a listed pseudogene. This CDR3 comprises 15 residues. The CDR3 DNA reads TGTGCCAGCACCCCAGGCGAGGGAGGGGGCCCCGAGCAGTACTTC. Amino acid sequence: CASTPGEGGGPEQYF.

This chain joins TRBV7-9 and TRBJ1-2, with 8 bases fitting TRBD1. This CDR3 has 15 amino acids. Germline CDR1 SEHNR, CDR2 FQNEAQ (reference sequence). V lost 0 bases to trimming and J lost 4 bases; unmatched junction nucleotides: 4. CDR3: CASSLATTGGYGYTF. CDR3 in DNA: TGTGCCAGCAGCTTAGCAACTACAGGGGGCTATGGCTACACCTTC. The full variable domain, in which reference TRBV7-9 and TRBJ1-2 provide the parts outside the CDR3, is DTGVSQNPRHKITKRGQNVTFRCDPISEHNRLYWYRQTLGQGPEFLTYFQNEAQLEKSRLLSDRFSAERPKGSFSTLEIQRTEQGDSAMYLCASSLATTGGYGYTFGSGTRLTVV.